The 18 T cell receptor beta chains reported below all come from one sample, sequenced in a study of a mutant IDH1 vaccine in newly diagnosed glioma. Using immunoSEQ multiplex PCR, the repertoire was profiled, and TCRdb retains in-frame clones only, with some absent. In the table there are approximately 60,000 clones, 85% to 90% of which are singletons. The time point is: week 35, safety follow-up. Each vaccine dose was 300 ug of mutant IDH1 20-mer peptide, with topical imiquimod. Their antigen targets remain unknown. This material consisted of PBMCs, taken from a glioma patient whose treatment included an IDH1 peptide vaccine. These receptors were collected from a man aged 40-55 years with glioma.

The gene calls are TRBV15 and TRBJ1-4, with D possibly TRBD1 on 5 matching bases. The V end was cut by 2 bases, the J end by 3 bases, with 10 bases between. The CDR3 length is 15 residues. Per germline, CDR1 LNHNV and CDR2 YYDKDF (reference sequence). The CDR3 sequence is CATSRIRASNEKLFF. The CDR3 DNA reads as TGTGCCACCAGCAGAATCAGGGCATCTAATGAAAAACTGTTTTTT.

The chain joins TRBV6-5 to TRBJ1-2; unclear D gene. The V gene lost 5 bases and the J gene lost 3 bases, with 10 bases spanning the gap. The CDR3 length is 13 residues. Germline CDR1 reads MNHEY; CDR2 reads SVGAGI. CDR3 region: CASSRTAYYGYTF. The CDR3 DNA sequence: TGTGCCAGCAGTCGAACAGCCTACTATGGCTACACCTTC.

The CDR3 spells CASSSSGGGDEKLFF. The DNA of the CDR3 is TGTGCCAGCAGTTCCTCAGGGGGAGGAGATGAAAAACTGTTTTTT. The J gene is TRBJ1-4, the V gene TRBV28; 7 nucleotides align to TRBD1. The V gene's germline CDR1 is MDHEN and CDR2 SYDVKM. The CDR3 runs to 15 residues. V lost 4 bases and J lost 6; bases outside the gene matches: 8.

The chain recombines TRBV5-1 with TRBJ2-7; 12 bases are shared with TRBD2. V gave up 2 bases and J gave up 7 bases; unmatched junction bases: 7. The length of the CDR3 is 15 residues. Germline CDR1 and CDR2: SGHRS and YFSETQ. Written as DNA, the CDR3 is TGCGCCAGCAGCTTTTCGGGACTAGCGGGCGGAGAGCAGTACTTC. Translation gives CASSFSGLAGGEQYF.

The chain recombines TRBV5-1 with TRBJ1-2; a weak D match, TRBD1 (6 bases). Germline-derived CDR1 and CDR2 are SGHRS and YFSETQ. V shed 4 bases and J shed 2 bases, with 12 bases lying between them. The CDR3 is 14 residues long. The CDR3 spells CASSPSTGNYGYTF. As DNA, the CDR3 is TGCGCCAGCAGCCCCTCAACAGGGAACTATGGCTACACCTTC.

In its sample, this clone was seen once. The chain employs TRBV2 and TRBJ2-7; perhaps TRBD1 as D (5 bases). CDR3 length: 13 residues. The V gene lost 6 bases and the J gene lost 3 bases, with 12 bases spanning the gap. In germline, CDR1 is SNHLY, CDR2 FYNNEI. CDR3 in amino acids: CASRSGHYYEQYF. In nucleotides, the CDR3 is TGTGCCAGCAGATCAGGACACTACTACGAGCAGTACTTC.

The chain is built from TRBV5-1 and TRBJ1-1; 8 positions match TRBD1. CDR1 and CDR2 from the germline V gene are SGHRS and YFSETQ. The ends lost 2 bases at V and 3 bases at J; junction bases unmatched: 6. The CDR3 runs to 15 residues. CDR3 coding DNA: TGCGCCAGCAGCTTCCAGGGGGCGGGGGACACTGAAGCTTTCTTT. Its protein product is CASSFQGAGDTEAFF.

The V gene is TRBV13, the J gene TRBJ2-7; D unresolved. CDR1 PRHDT and CDR2 FYEKMQ come from the germline V gene (reference sequence). V was pared by 4 bases and J by 3 bases, with 10 bases between. This CDR3 contains 13 residues. CDR3 coding DNA: TGTGCCAGCAGCTCCCCCCAAGACTACGAGCAGTACTTC. Protein sequence: CASSSPQDYEQYF. The variable domain in full, with the rest retrieved from reference TRBV13 and TRBJ2-7, is AAGVIQSPRHLIKEKRETATLKCYPIPRHDTVYWYQQGPGQDPQFLISFYEKMQSDKGSIPDRFSAQQFSDYHSELNMSSLELGDSALYFCASSSPQDYEQYFGPGTRLTVT.

The gene calls are TRBV6-5 and TRBJ1-2, with D unresolved. The CDR3 sequence is 13 residues long. Germline V gives CDR1 MNHEY, CDR2 SVGAGI. Trimming took 5 bases from V and 5 from J, leaving 12 bases between them. CDR3 sequence: CASSPGILYGYTF. CDR3 sequence (DNA): TGTGCCAGCAGTCCCGGGATCTTGTATGGCTACACCTTC.

This chain connects TRBV29-1 to TRBJ2-1; 8 bases match TRBD2. CDR1 SQVTM and CDR2 ANQGSEA come from the germline V gene. This CDR3 region has 12 residues. After removal of 7 bases from V and 6 bases from J, the junction contained 5 bases not matched to a gene. Here the CDR3 reads CSAGLAANEQFF. CDR3 coding DNA: TGCAGCGCTGGACTAGCAGCCAATGAGCAGTTCTTC.

The chain carries TRBV27 and TRBJ2-7; D is perhaps TRBD1 (5 bases). With 1 base removed from V and 7 bases from J, the gap between germline ends came to 11 bases. CDR3 size: 13 residues. Germline V gene data show CDR1 as MNHEY and CDR2 as SMNVEV (reference sequence). The CDR3 here is CASSLYTGREQYF. In nucleotides, the CDR3 is TGTGCCAGCAGTTTATATACAGGACGGGAGCAGTACTTC.

The chain combines TRBV6-5 with TRBJ1-3; TRBD1 matches at 7 bases. V shed 0 bases and J 4 bases; nucleotides not matched to a gene: 6. This CDR3 has 16 amino acids. Germline V lookup: CDR1 MNHEY, CDR2 SVGAGI. The CDR3 DNA reads as TGTGCCAGCAGTTACTCGAGGAGGGGGCAAGGAAACACCATATATTTT. This gives the protein CASSYSRRGQGNTIYF.

This clone was observed once. V and J are TRBV27 and TRBJ2-2; 12 nucleotides match TRBD1. The CDR3 sequence is 12 residues long. CDR1 and CDR2 (germline): MNHEY, SMNVEV (reference sequence). V was clipped by 8 bases and J by 15 bases; unmatched bases: 7. CDR3 region: CASRPGTGGLFF. CDR3 nucleotides: TGTGCCAGCCGCCCGGGGACAGGGGGCTTGTTTTTT.

The V gene is TRBV27, the J gene TRBJ1-4; TRBD1 might be the D (6 bases). The CDR3 has 13 residues. CDR1 is MNHEY, CDR2 SMNVEV, per germline (reference sequence). Trimming took off 3 bases at V and 8 bases at J, with 10 bases between the two ends. In DNA, the CDR3 is TGTGCCAGCAGTTTCGGGGGCAGGGAAAAACTGTTTTTT. Its protein product is CASSFGGREKLFF.

The rearrangement joins TRBV5-1 to TRBJ2-1; no clear D gene. CDR3 length equals 13 residues. Trimming stripped 0 bases from V and 8 bases from J, with 9 bases between. From germline, CDR1 is SGHRS and CDR2 YFSETQ. CDR3 sequence (DNA): TGCGCCAGCAGCTTGGGTGACGGGTATGAGCAGTTCTTC. Translating gives CASSLGDGYEQFF.

The chain uses TRBV6-5 and TRBJ1-1; D is ambiguous. Germline values: CDR1 MNHEY, CDR2 SVGAGI. CDR3 size: 13 residues. The V gene lost 6 bases and the J gene lost 6 bases, with 14 bases spanning the gap. The DNA of the CDR3 is TGTGCCAGCAGGCCTCCAGCTGGGTCTGAAGCTTTCTTT. Protein: CASRPPAGSEAFF.

This chain uses TRBV28 with TRBJ1-2; TRBD1 aligns across 9 bases. Germline loops: CDR1 MDHEN, CDR2 SYDVKM. The CDR3 covers 15 residues. Trimming at V came to 3 bases and at J to 8 bases, leaving 10 bases not matched to a gene. The CDR3 spells CASSFPTDRGKGYTF. In nucleotides, the CDR3 is TGTGCCAGCAGTTTCCCCACCGACAGGGGGAAAGGCTACACCTTC.

The chain joins TRBV5-6 to TRBJ1-2; D not resolved. Between the trimmed V and J ends, which lost 2 bases and 7 bases, there was a span of 12 bases. The germline V gene has CDR1 SGHDT and CDR2 YYEEEE. This CDR3 has 13 amino acids. Here the CDR3 DNA reads TGTGCCAGCAGCTTTGAGGTTGAAAGTGGCTACACCTTC. Protein sequence: CASSFEVESGYTF. Complete variable domain (other parts from reference TRBV5-6 and TRBJ1-2): DAGVTQSPTHLIKTRGQQVTLRCSPKSGHDTVSWYQQALGQGPQFIFQYYEEEERQRGNFPDRFSGHQFPNYSSELNVNALLLGDSALYLCASSFEVESGYTFGSGTRLTVV.